The 24 T cell receptor beta chains presented below share a single source sample, sequenced in a study of blood T cell repertoires in COVID-19. Produced via immunoSEQ multiplex PCR; TCRdb's table is partial and in-frame only. The sample lists roughly 80,000 clones, approximately 80% seen once, with around 10% in the top ten. Sequenced: peripheral blood. These receptors were taken from a man aged 50-60 years with acute or convalescent COVID-19.

There are a few counts of this clone. The chain uses TRBV2 and TRBJ1-5, with TRBD1 matching 12 bases. This CDR3 spans 16 amino acids. V shed 5 bases, J shed 7 bases, and the junction held 9 bases outside the gene matches. Germline assignment: CDR1 SNHLY and CDR2 FYNNEI. In nucleotides, the CDR3 is TGTGCCAGCAGTCCGCGGGACAGGGGGCTAGAGCAGCCCCAGCATTTT. This encodes CASSPRDRGLEQPQHF.

DNA of the CDR3: TGTGCCAGCAGCAGGGGACAGACGGCGATCGCAACTAATGAAAAACTGTTTTTT. The encoded protein is CASSRGQTAIATNEKLFF. The chain joins TRBV2 to TRBJ1-4; TRBD1 agrees at 7 bases. Germline V gene lookup returns CDR1 SNHLY and CDR2 FYNNEI. The CDR3 extends over 18 amino acids. V dropped 6 bases and J dropped 0; count of bases not matched to a gene: 13.

The V call is TRBV7-6, the J call TRBJ2-7, with TRBD1 identical over 11 bases. From germline, CDR1 is SGHVS and CDR2 FNYEAQ. The CDR3 loop spans 15 amino acids. V trimming: 4 bases; J trimming: 1 base; junction bases outside the gene matches: 3. This CDR3 is CASSSGTGGSYEQYF. For the CDR3, the DNA is TGTGCCAGCAGCTCCGGGACAGGGGGTTCCTACGAGCAGTACTTC. The whole variable domain, filled in from reference TRBV7-6 and TRBJ2-7, reads GAGVSQSPRYKVTKRGQDVALRCDPISGHVSLYWYRQALGQGPEFLTYFNYEAQQDKSGLPNDRFSAERPEGSISTLTIQRTEQRDSAMYRCASSSGTGGSYEQYFGPGTRLTVT.

The chain employs TRBV6-5 and TRBJ1-2, with TRBD1 matching over 7 bases. CDR3 length equals 14 residues. CDR1 and CDR2 from the germline V gene are MNHEY and SVGAGI. J gave up 6 bases and V 5 bases, and 9 bases lay outside the gene matches. The CDR3 bases are TGTGCCAGCAGTAAGAGGGGGCTGGGGGATGGCTACACCTTC. This encodes CASSKRGLGDGYTF.

The gene calls are TRBV5-1 and TRBJ1-6; maybe TRBD1 (5 bases). Trimming pared 4 bases from V and 7 bases from J, leaving 21 bases between. Germline-derived CDR1 and CDR2 are SGHRS and YFSETQ. The CDR3 is 17 amino acids. The CDR3 here is CASSPHGQGGTNSPLHF. As DNA, the CDR3 is TGCGCCAGCAGCCCGCACGGGCAGGGCGGAACGAATTCACCCCTCCACTTT.

This clone was recorded once. CDR3 protein: CASSAPPRGTGDEKLFF. For the CDR3, the DNA is TGTGCCAGCAGCGCCCCTCCCCGCGGGACAGGGGATGAAAAACTGTTTTTT. This chain uses TRBV9 with TRBJ1-4, with TRBD1 matching 10 bases. After removal of 3 bases from V and 6 bases from J, the junction contained 11 bases not matched to a gene. This CDR3 region has 17 residues. Germline CDR1 is SGDLS and CDR2 is YYNGEE.

This chain uses TRBV18 with TRBJ1-5, with D possibly matching TRBD1 (6 bases). CDR1 and CDR2 (germline): KGHSH, LQKENI. The CDR3 has 14 residues. Trimming left V 6 bases short and J 2 bases short, with 11 bases between. The CDR3 loop is CASSAGDGNQPQHF. CDR3 nucleotides: TGTGCCAGCTCGGCAGGGGACGGCAATCAGCCCCAGCATTTT.

The chain employs TRBV2 and TRBJ2-6; possible D gene TRBD1, 6 bases. In germline, CDR1 is SNHLY, CDR2 FYNNEI. The CDR3 loop spans 16 amino acids. V gave up 6 bases and J gave up 0 bases, with 12 bases separating them. The CDR3 DNA is TGTGCCAGCAGGGGGGCCCGGGGCTCTGGGGCCAACGTCCTGACTTTC. This encodes CASRGARGSGANVLTF.

The chain employs TRBV2 and TRBJ2-4; 11 positions agree with TRBD2. The V segment lost 7 bases and the J segment 0 bases; nucleotides outside the gene matches: 5. The germline CDR1 and CDR2 sequences are SNHLY and FYNNEI. This CDR3 spans 16 amino acids. CDR3 in DNA: TGTGCCAGCACCCCAGGACTAGCGGGAGCCAAAAACATTCAGTACTTC. It specifies CASTPGLAGAKNIQYF. The full variable domain, rest sourced from reference TRBV2 and TRBJ2-4, is EPEVTQTPSHQVTQMGQEVILRCVPISNHLYFYWYRQILGQKVEFLVSFYNNEISEKSEIFDDQFSVERPDGSNFTLKIRSTKLEDSAMYFCASTPGLAGAKNIQYFGAGTRLSVL.

V and J are TRBV20-1 and TRBJ2-5; D gene uncertain. The germline CDR1 and CDR2 sequences are DFQATT and SNEGSKA (reference sequence). Trimming took off 3 bases at V and 2 bases at J, with 4 bases between the two ends. The CDR3 contains 11 residues. CDR3 sequence reads: CSASGQETQYF. Here the CDR3 DNA reads TGCAGTGCTAGCGGGCAAGAGACCCAGTACTTC.

The chain is built from TRBV5-1 and TRBJ2-7; no clear D gene. The CDR3 is 14 amino acids. CDR1 is SGHRS and CDR2 is YFSETQ in the germline V gene. Trimming stripped 0 bases from V and 6 bases from J, with 13 bases between. Here the CDR3 reads CASSLVGPDSEQYF. The CDR3 DNA follows: TGCGCCAGCAGCTTGGTCGGTCCTGACTCCGAGCAGTACTTC.

This sequence joins TRBV6-5 and TRBJ1-2, with TRBD1 matching 10 bases. CDR3 length: 13 residues. J lost 8 bases, V lost 5 bases, and 5 bases had no gene match. Germline V lookup: CDR1 MNHEY, CDR2 SVGAGI. CDR3: CASSRDRGGGYTF. CDR3 nucleotides: TGTGCCAGCAGTCGGGACAGGGGCGGCGGCTACACCTTC.

The V gene is TRBV5-6, the J gene TRBJ1-2; D gene uncertain. V was trimmed by 4 bases and J by 8 bases, leaving 15 bases between them. Germline CDR1 SGHDT, CDR2 YYEEEE. There are 13 residues in the CDR3. The CDR3 bases are TGTGCCAGCAGCCCCCCGGGTACGCGCGGCTACACCTTC. It encodes CASSPPGTRGYTF.

The rearrangement links TRBV29-1 to TRBJ2-2, with 7 positions matching TRBD1. The germline V gene has CDR1 SQVTM and CDR2 ANQGSEA. The CDR3 sequence is 13 residues long. After removal of 5 bases from V and 6 bases from J, the junction contained 6 bases not matched to a gene. The CDR3 DNA reads as TGCAGCGTTACTCGACAGGGCTCCGGGGAGCTGTTTTTT. It codes for CSVTRQGSGELFF.

This chain joins TRBV7-2 and TRBJ1-5, with 8 nucleotides matching TRBD1. V shed 4 bases and J 9 bases; nucleotides not matched to a gene: 8. The CDR3 extends over 14 amino acids. Per the germline V gene, CDR1 is SGHTA and CDR2 is FQGNSA. CDR3 sequence: CASSSGQGVPPQHF. The CDR3, as DNA: TGTGCCAGCAGCTCCGGACAGGGTGTTCCGCCCCAGCATTTT. Using reference TRBV7-2 and TRBJ1-5 for the parts outside the CDR3, the full variable domain is GAGVSQSPSNKVTEKGKDVELRCDPISGHTALYWYRQSLGQGLEFLIYFQGNSAPDKSGLPSDRFSAERTGGSVSTLTIQRTQQEDSAVYLCASSSGQGVPPQHFGDGTRLSIL.

With respect to this clone: The same CDR3 can be traced to other DNA sequences in this sample. The chain employs TRBV9 and TRBJ1-1; maybe TRBD1 (5 bases). This CDR3 is built from 12 residues. The V gene lost 3 bases and the J gene lost 8 bases, with 11 bases spanning the gap. Germline CDR1 is SGDLS and CDR2 is YYNGEE. CDR3 protein: CASSAGGTEAFF. The CDR3 region has the DNA TGTGCCAGCAGCGCTGGGGGGACGGAAGCTTTCTTT.

The gene calls are TRBV12-3 or TRBV12-4 and TRBJ1-2; D gene uncertain. This CDR3 spans 12 amino acids. Trimming removed 7 bases from V and 0 bases from J, with 6 bases in between. CDR3 residues: CASNGANYGYTF. CDR3 DNA sequence: TGTGCCAGCAACGGGGCTAACTATGGCTACACCTTC.

This chain uses TRBV4-3 with TRBJ1-4; tentatively, D is TRBD1 (6 bases). Germline CDR1 is LGHNA and CDR2 is YSLEER. The CDR3 covers 16 residues. The V end lost 0 bases, the J end lost 5 bases, and 13 bases lay between the germline ends. The CDR3 spells CASSQDRYRANEKLFF. The CDR3 nucleotides read TGCGCCAGCAGCCAAGATAGGTACAGGGCGAATGAAAAACTGTTTTTT.

V is TRBV7-9 and J is TRBJ2-2; tentatively, D is TRBD2 (6 bases). The CDR3 is 16 residues long. Looked up from germline, CDR1 is SEHNR and CDR2 is FQNEAQ (reference sequence). Between the trimmed V and J ends, which lost 5 bases and 2 bases, there was a span of 15 bases. The DNA for the CDR3 is TGTGCCAGCAGCCTCCGCAGTAGCGGAAACACCGGGGAGCTGTTTTTT. This codes for CASSLRSSGNTGELFF.

This clone was picked up a small number of times. This chain joins TRBV7-9 and TRBJ2-7, with TRBD1 identical over 12 bases. CDR3 length equals 14 residues. Germline values: CDR1 SEHNR, CDR2 FQNEAQ (reference sequence). Losses at the gene ends were 4 bases for V and 7 bases for J; bases not matched to a gene: 5. The DNA for the CDR3 is TGTGCCAGCAGCTCCGGGACAGGGGGCTATGAGCAGTACTTC. Translating it yields CASSSGTGGYEQYF.

A single count supports this clone. The chain couples TRBV5-6 to TRBJ1-1; no firm D call. The CDR3 loop spans 12 amino acids. Trimming took off 0 bases at V and 7 bases at J, with 7 bases between the two ends. Germline V gene sequence: CDR1 SGHDT, CDR2 YYEEEE. CDR3 DNA sequence: TGTGCCAGCAGCTTGGGTAGTGGTGAAGCTTTCTTT. Encoded protein: CASSLGSGEAFF. The full variable domain, in which reference TRBV5-6 and TRBJ1-1 provide the parts outside the CDR3, is DAGVTQSPTHLIKTRGQQVTLRCSPKSGHDTVSWYQQALGQGPQFIFQYYEEEERQRGNFPDRFSGHQFPNYSSELNVNALLLGDSALYLCASSLGSGEAFFGQGTRLTVV.

The chain uses TRBV6-2 or TRBV6-3 and TRBJ1-5; possibly TRBD1 for D (5 bases). The germline CDR1 and CDR2 sequences are MNHEY and SVGEGT. The length of the CDR3 is 16 residues. The V gene lost 5 bases and the J gene lost 6 bases, with 20 bases spanning the gap. CDR3 sequence reads: CASSAPRGGVAQPQHF. The CDR3 DNA reads as TGTGCCAGCAGTGCCCCCCGCGGGGGAGTGGCTCAGCCCCAGCATTTT.

This chain links TRBV6-5 with TRBJ2-3, with TRBD1 matching over 7 bases. Germline values: CDR1 MNHEY, CDR2 SVGAGI. The J segment lost 2 bases and the V segment lost 7 bases, leaving 9 bases of the junction unmatched. The CDR3 runs 15 residues. The CDR3 reads CASTWGQSNTDTQYF. The CDR3 nucleotides read TGTGCCAGCACGTGGGGACAGAGCAACACAGATACGCAGTATTTT.

The V gene is TRBV9, the J gene TRBJ1-2, with a weak D call TRBD1 (6 bases). This CDR3 comprises 14 residues. CDR1 is SGDLS and CDR2 is YYNGEE in the germline V gene. Trimming removed 0 bases from V and 1 base from J, with 7 bases in between. The CDR3 nucleotides read TGTGCCAGCAGCGTAGAAGGGGGTAACTATGGCTACACCTTC. Translation: CASSVEGGNYGYTF.